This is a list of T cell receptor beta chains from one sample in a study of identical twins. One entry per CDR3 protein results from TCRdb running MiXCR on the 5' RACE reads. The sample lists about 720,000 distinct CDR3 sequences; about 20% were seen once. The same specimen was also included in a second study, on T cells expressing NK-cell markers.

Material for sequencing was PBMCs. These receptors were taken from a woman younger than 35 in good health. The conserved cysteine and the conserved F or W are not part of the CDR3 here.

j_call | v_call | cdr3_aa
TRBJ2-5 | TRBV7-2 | ASSLAPLYRGRTQETQY
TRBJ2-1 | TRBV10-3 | AISERQVSALYNEQF
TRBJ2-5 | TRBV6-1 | ASSVSAGIETQY
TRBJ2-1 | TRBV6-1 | ASSLSGSRNNEQF
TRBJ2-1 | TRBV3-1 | ASSPQALFYNEQF
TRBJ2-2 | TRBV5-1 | ASSLGFTGELF
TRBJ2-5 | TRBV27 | ASRQGRQETQY
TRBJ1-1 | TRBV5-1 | ASSGGTGGAGTEAF
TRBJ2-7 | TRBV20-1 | SGETGSAYEQY
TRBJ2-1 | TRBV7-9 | ASGFSGREYNEQF
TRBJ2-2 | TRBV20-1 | SARERDTGELF
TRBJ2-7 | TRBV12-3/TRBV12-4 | ASSSGPSSYEQY
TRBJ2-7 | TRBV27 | ASKKAAAGVYEQY
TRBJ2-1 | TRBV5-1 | ASSLVAGSYNEQF
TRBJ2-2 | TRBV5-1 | ASSLSLAGNTGELF
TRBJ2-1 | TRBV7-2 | ASSLIPGYNEQF
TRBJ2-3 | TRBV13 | ASSLGVTPFKQDTQY
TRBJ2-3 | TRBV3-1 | ASSHYPPTDTQY
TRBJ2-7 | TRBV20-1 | SATGTGGYEQY
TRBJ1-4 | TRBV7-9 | ASSFAGTGGEKLF
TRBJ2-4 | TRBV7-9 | ASSLSGSSPKNIQY
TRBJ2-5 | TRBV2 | ASSGQSRETQY
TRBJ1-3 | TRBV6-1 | ASSMASGNTIY
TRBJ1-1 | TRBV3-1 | ASSQDIEPNTEAF
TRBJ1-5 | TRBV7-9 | ASSLGTKSNQPQH
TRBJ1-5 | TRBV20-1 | SARGTNQPQH
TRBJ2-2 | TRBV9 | ASSLRGPGTGELF
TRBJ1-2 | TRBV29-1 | SAGPQGPLYGYT
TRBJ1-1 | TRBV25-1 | ATITGSGTEAF
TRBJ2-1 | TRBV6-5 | ASSYSFGNRPTYNEQF
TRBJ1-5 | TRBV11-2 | ASSLFGGNQPQH
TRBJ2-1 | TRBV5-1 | ASSLATATYNEQF
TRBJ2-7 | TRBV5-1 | ASSSIGGGSYEQY
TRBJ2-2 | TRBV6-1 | ASTRTADTGELF
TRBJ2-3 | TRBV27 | ASSQPPLGTDTQY
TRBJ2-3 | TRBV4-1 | ASSQGLAGDTDTQY
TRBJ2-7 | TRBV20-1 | SASTLAGPGEQY
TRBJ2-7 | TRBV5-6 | ASSDRYAYEQY
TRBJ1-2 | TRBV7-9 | ASSRRTGAGSYT
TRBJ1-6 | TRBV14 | ASSQNARGTPLH
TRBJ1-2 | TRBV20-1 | SASDTLKSGSNYGYT
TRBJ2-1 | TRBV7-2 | ASRRGGTVNEQF
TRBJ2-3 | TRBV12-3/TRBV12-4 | ASSYGGLTGRKDTQY
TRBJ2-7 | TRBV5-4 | ASSLDRTDYEQY
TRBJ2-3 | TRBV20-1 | SAGQGDGTDTQY
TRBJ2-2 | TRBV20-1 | SAGVNTGELF
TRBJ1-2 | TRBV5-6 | ASTVGVLGHGYT
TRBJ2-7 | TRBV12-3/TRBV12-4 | ASSFAGSISYEQY
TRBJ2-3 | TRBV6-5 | ASSYLRDGPTDTQY
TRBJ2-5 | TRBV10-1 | ASQGDLGETQY
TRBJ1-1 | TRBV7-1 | ASSSSGTTNTEAF
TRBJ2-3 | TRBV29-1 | SVDRAATDTQY
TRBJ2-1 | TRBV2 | ASRDLGSGRGNEQF
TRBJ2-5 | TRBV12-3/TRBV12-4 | ASSIMGQGARETQY
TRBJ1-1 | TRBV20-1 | SARDSQDWNTEAF